The 8 T cell receptor beta chains below come from one sample, sequenced in a study of blood T cells in healthy people across ages. A sample-barcoded 5' primer and a J-beta primer mix were used in a second PCR of roughly 7 to 11 cycles. TCRdb re-called the 5' RACE reads with MiXCR, one entry per CDR3 protein. The sample yields 850,000 or so distinct CDR3 sequences, 29% seen once. Material: blood. The source of these receptors is an elderly woman in good health.

The chain employs TRBV6-1 and TRBJ2-2; no firm D call. This CDR3 spans 15 amino acids. Germline V lookup: CDR1 MNHNS, CDR2 SASEGT. Trimming pared 6 bases from V and 2 bases from J, leaving 13 bases between. CDR3 residues: CASRTGQYNTGELFF. The CDR3 nucleotides are TGTGCCAGCAGAACCGGGCAGTACAACACCGGGGAGCTGTTTTTT.

Many counts were recorded for this clonotype. The chain uses TRBV6-5 and TRBJ2-1; the D call may be TRBD1 or TRBD2 (7 bases each). CDR3 length: 15 residues. The V end was cut by 6 bases, the J end by 4 bases, with 16 bases between. Germline V gene data show CDR1 as MNHEY and CDR2 as SVGAGI. The CDR3 nucleotides are TGTGCCAGCAGGCCGGGGGGACAGCCATACAATGAGCAGTTCTTC. Encoded protein: CASRPGGQPYNEQFF.

This clonotype was observed many times. The CDR3: CAWSPLGGVYNEQFF. DNA for the CDR3: TGTGCCTGGAGCCCCCTTGGCGGGGTATACAATGAGCAGTTCTTC. The gene calls are TRBV30 and TRBJ2-1, with D perhaps matching TRBD2 (6 bases). With 3 bases removed from V and 4 bases from J, the gap between germline ends came to 16 bases. There are 15 residues in the CDR3. Germline loops: CDR1 GTSNPN, CDR2 SVGIG (reference sequence).

V and J are TRBV30 and TRBJ1-6; D is unresolved. V was trimmed by 2 bases and J by 10 bases, leaving 12 bases between them. Germline CDR1 and CDR2: GTSNPN and SVGIG (reference sequence). The CDR3 loop spans 13 amino acids. As DNA, the CDR3 is TGTGCCTGGAGTTTCGGAAGGAACTCACCCCTCCACTTT. Its protein is CAWSFGRNSPLHF.

On this clonotype: Because it lacks the conserved phenylalanine or tryptophan at the end, this CDR3 is likely a read error. This chain uses TRBV20-1 with TRBJ1-1; the match to TRBD1 covers 7 bases. The CDR3 is 14 residues long. Germline V CDR1 and CDR2: DFQATT, SNEGSKA (reference sequence). Trimming took 2 bases from V and 4 from J; bases not matched to a gene: 7. The CDR3: CSARTPGGFTEAFC. The CDR3 DNA reads TGCAGTGCTAGAACCCCAGGGGGATTCACTGAAGCTTTCTGT.

A remark on this clonotype: A read error is possible here, since a much larger clone lies one base away. V usage is TRBV9 and J usage is TRBJ2-5; D might be TRBD1 (5 bases). The CDR3 length is 13 residues. Germline CDR1 SGDLS, CDR2 YYNGEE. V was pared by 2 bases and J by 3 bases, with 8 bases between. This chain's CDR3 is CASSVGREETQYF. As DNA, the CDR3 is TGTGCCAGCAGCGTCGGCAGGGAAGAGACCCAGTACTTC.

The rearrangement uses TRBV7-8 and TRBJ1-2; TRBD1 might be the D (6 bases). The germline CDR1 and CDR2 sequences are SGHVS and FQNEAQ. CDR3 size: 13 residues. V gave up 4 bases and J gave up 4 bases, with 10 bases separating them. The CDR3 nucleotides are TGTGCCAGCAGCTACGTGGACAGCTATGGCTACACCTTC. It is translated as CASSYVDSYGYTF.

The sample holds many counts of this clonotype. The J gene is TRBJ2-1, the V gene TRBV6-6; TRBD1 aligns across 9 bases. V dropped 5 bases and J dropped 7; count of bases not matched to a gene: 9. The V gene's germline CDR1 is MNHNY and CDR2 SVGAGI (reference sequence). The CDR3 totals 15 residues. The CDR3: CASSPRDRALNEQFF. The CDR3 DNA reads as TGTGCCAGCAGTCCCCGGGACAGGGCGTTAAATGAGCAGTTCTTC.